This entry lists 28 T cell receptor beta chains sequenced from one sample in a study of blood T cell repertoires in COVID-19. The assay was immunoSEQ multiplex PCR, and TCRdb's table has in-frame clones only and misses some. Of some 490,000 clones detected, about 88% appear once; the ten largest clones hold 6.5% to 9.5%. Specimen: PBMCs or T cells enriched from blood (not recorded which). The receptors originated from a woman aged 55-69 years who had recovered from COVID-19.

The genes are TRBV4-1 and TRBJ1-4; D unclear. Trimming cost V 0 bases and J 4 bases, with 6 bases left between them. This CDR3 is 14 amino acids long. Per the germline V gene, CDR1 is MGHRA and CDR2 is YSYEKL. CDR3 protein: CASSQDLLNEKLFF. CDR3 coding DNA: TGCGCCAGCAGCCAAGATCTACTTAATGAAAAACTGTTTTTT.

The chain employs TRBV5-4 and TRBJ1-2; TRBD1 matches 10 bases. Germline lookup yields CDR1 SGHNT and CDR2 YYREEE (reference sequence). With V trimmed by 5 bases and J by 4 bases, 5 bases remained unmatched. The CDR3 is made up of 14 amino acids. The CDR3 sequence: CASSPGQGIYGYTF. CDR3 DNA: TGTGCCAGCAGTCCGGGACAGGGGATCTATGGCTACACCTTC.

The rearrangement links TRBV30 to TRBJ1-2; tentatively, D is TRBD1 (6 bases). Trimming removed 2 bases from V and 7 bases from J, with 11 bases in between. Germline CDR1 GTSNPN, CDR2 SVGIG (reference sequence). The CDR3 runs to 12 residues. The CDR3 sequence is CAWSSQGFGYTF. In nucleotides, the CDR3 is TGTGCCTGGAGTAGCCAGGGGTTTGGCTACACCTTC.

This chain connects TRBV10-3 to TRBJ1-3, with D hard to call. The germline gives CDR1 ENHRY, CDR2 SYGVKD. Deletions cut 7 bases from V and 1 base from J, with 5 bases between. The CDR3 has 12 amino acids. CDR3 coding DNA: TGTGCCATCACCAATTCTGGAAACACCATATATTTT. Translating it yields CAITNSGNTIYF.

The chain has TRBV29-1 and TRBJ1-5; D might be TRBD1 (5 bases). The germline V and J ends were trimmed by 1 base and 4 bases, with 11 bases remaining between them. The CDR3 length is 14 residues. Per germline, CDR1 SQVTM and CDR2 ANQGSEA. The DNA of the CDR3 is TGCAGCGTTGAAGTTCCGGGGGGAAATCAGCCCCAGCATTTT. Its protein is CSVEVPGGNQPQHF.

V usage is TRBV7-2 and J usage is TRBJ1-6; maybe TRBD1 (5 bases). Germline loops: CDR1 SGHTA, CDR2 FQGNSA. Trimming took off 5 bases at V and 4 bases at J, with 12 bases between the two ends. The CDR3 has 15 amino acids. In DNA, the CDR3 is TGTGCCAGCAGCGCACTGGGGGGTTATAATTCACCCCTCCACTTT. Encoded protein: CASSALGGYNSPLHF.

The table lists this clone with a count of one. This chain uses TRBV18 with TRBJ2-5, with a tentative D call TRBD1 (5 bases). The germline CDR1 and CDR2 sequences are KGHSH and LQKENI. Trimming took off 3 bases at V and 4 bases at J, with 12 bases between the two ends. The CDR3 covers 14 residues. CDR3 nucleotides: TGTGCCAGCTCACCGCCGTGGCAGGGAGAGACCCAGTACTTC. As protein: CASSPPWQGETQYF.

The J gene is TRBJ1-6, the V gene TRBV9, with D possibly matching TRBD1 (5 bases). Per germline, CDR1 SGDLS and CDR2 YYNGEE. Deletions cut 4 bases from V and 9 bases from J, with 11 bases between. The CDR3 contains 13 residues. The CDR3 loop is CASSSGVSSPLHF. CDR3 coding DNA: TGTGCCAGCAGCTCGGGGGTTAGTTCACCCCTCCACTTT.

V gene TRBV29-1 combines with J gene TRBJ2-2; 11 bases match TRBD2. This CDR3 spans 16 amino acids. With V trimmed by 1 base and J by 4 bases, 5 bases remained unmatched. Germline CDR1 and CDR2: SQVTM and ANQGSEA. The chain's CDR3 is CSVEGGLAGSTGELFF. Written as DNA, the CDR3 is TGCAGCGTTGAAGGCGGACTAGCGGGTTCCACCGGGGAGCTGTTTTTT.

This clone came up once. The chain joins TRBV18 to TRBJ2-1; D gene uncertain. Trimming left V 2 bases short and J 10 bases short, with 15 bases between. The CDR3 runs 14 residues. Germline CDR1 KGHSH, CDR2 LQKENI. This chain's CDR3 is CASSPRGPQNEQFF. Written as DNA, the CDR3 is TGTGCCAGCTCACCAAGAGGCCCCCAGAACGAGCAGTTCTTC.

This chain uses TRBV3-1 (or the pseudogene TRBV3-2) with TRBJ2-5, with unresolved D. The CDR3 length is 12 residues. Looked up from germline, CDR1 is LGHDT and CDR2 is YNNKEL (reference sequence). With 2 bases removed from V and 1 base from J, the gap between germline ends came to 2 bases. The CDR3 loop is CASSQLQETQYF. In DNA, the CDR3 is TGTGCCAGCAGCCAACTCCAAGAGACCCAGTACTTC.

The chain employs TRBV10-1 and TRBJ2-7; perhaps TRBD2 as D (5 bases). Germline lookup yields CDR1 WNHNN and CDR2 SYGVQD (reference sequence). The CDR3 has 16 amino acids. The V and J ends lost 11 bases and 3 bases respectively, with 26 bases between them. The CDR3 nucleotides are TGCGCCCGAAATAAGGAGGCTTCCCCCTGGTACTACGAGCAGTACGTC. Translating gives CARNKEASPWYYEQYV.

The chain combines TRBV19 with TRBJ2-3; the match to TRBD2 covers 7 bases. CDR3 length: 16 residues. V lost 6 bases and J lost 0; bases outside the gene matches: 9. The germline gives CDR1 LNHDA, CDR2 SQIVND (reference sequence). The CDR3, as DNA: TGTGCCAGTAGCCCCCGCGGGGGACCCAGCACAGATACGCAGTATTTT. Protein: CASSPRGGPSTDTQYF. Full variable domain (remainder filled in from reference TRBV19 and TRBJ2-3): DGGITQSPKYLFRKEGQNVTLSCEQNLNHDAMYWYRQDPGQGLRLIYYSQIVNDFQKGDIAEGYSVSREKKESFPLTVTSAQKNPTAFYLCASSPRGGPSTDTQYFGPGTRLTVL.

The CDR3: CASSLGTGIAYGYTF. The CDR3, as DNA: TGTGCCAGCAGCTTGGGGACAGGCATCGCCTATGGCTACACCTTC. This rearrangement joins TRBV5-8 to TRBJ1-2; 7 positions match TRBD1. CDR1 SGHTS and CDR2 YDEGEE come from the germline V gene. After removal of 0 bases from V and 4 bases from J, the junction contained 6 bases not matched to a gene. This CDR3 region has 15 residues.

The chain employs TRBV24-1 and TRBJ1-2; TRBD1 is a possible D gene (5 bases). V dropped 5 bases and J dropped 5 bases, with 11 bases sitting between them. The CDR3 consists of 13 residues. The V gene's germline CDR1 is KGHDR and CDR2 SFDVKD. CDR3 amino acids: CATSVSGIYGYTF. CDR3 sequence (DNA): TGTGCCACCAGTGTCTCAGGGATTTATGGCTACACCTTC.

This chain connects TRBV30 to TRBJ1-3; D is possibly TRBD1 (6 bases). Per the germline V gene, CDR1 is GTSNPN and CDR2 is SVGIG (reference sequence). The CDR3 sequence is 15 residues long. V dropped 5 bases and J dropped 7 bases, with 21 bases sitting between them. The CDR3: CAWGIRGPAGNTIYF. In DNA form, the CDR3 reads TGTGCCTGGGGGATCAGGGGCCCCGCCGGCAACACCATATATTTT.

The rearrangement links TRBV27 to TRBJ2-7, with 7 bases fitting TRBD1. Per germline, CDR1 MNHEY and CDR2 SMNVEV (reference sequence). With 6 bases clipped from V and 5 bases from J, the junction kept 13 bases outside the gene matches. The CDR3 is 15 amino acids. CDR3 in amino acids: CASSDRDRHRDEQYF. The CDR3 coding sequence is TGTGCCAGCAGCGACCGGGACAGACATAGAGACGAGCAGTACTTC.

J is TRBJ2-7 and V is TRBV2; 8 bases align to TRBD1. The CDR3 is made up of 14 amino acids. V was pared by 6 bases and J by 4 bases, with 8 bases of the junction left unmatched. The germline V gene encodes CDR1 SNHLY and CDR2 FYNNEI. This CDR3 is CASSTQGAWYEQYF. The CDR3 region has the DNA TGTGCCAGCAGCACCCAGGGGGCGTGGTACGAGCAGTACTTC.

The chain joins TRBV5-1 to TRBJ2-1, with D perhaps TRBD1 (6 bases). V was trimmed by 1 base and J by 2 bases, leaving 10 bases between them. This CDR3 has 15 amino acids. Germline V gene data show CDR1 as SGHRS and CDR2 as YFSETQ. The CDR3 sequence: CASSLPQGAYNEQFF. As DNA, the CDR3 is TGCGCCAGCAGCTTGCCACAGGGCGCCTACAATGAGCAGTTCTTC.

The V and J genes are TRBV5-4 and TRBJ1-2; D is unresolved. V was trimmed by 1 base and J by 2 bases, leaving 9 bases between them. Germline V gives CDR1 SGHNT, CDR2 YYREEE (reference sequence). The length of the CDR3 is 14 residues. The CDR3, as DNA: TGTGCCAGCAGCTTGTCGGGATTCAACTATGGCTACACCTTC. Translation gives CASSLSGFNYGYTF.

The J gene is TRBJ2-2, the V gene TRBV18, with D hard to call. The V end lost 3 bases, the J end lost 3 bases, and 11 bases lay between the germline ends. Germline V gives CDR1 KGHSH, CDR2 LQKENI. CDR3 length equals 15 residues. The DNA of the CDR3 is TGTGCCAGCTCACCTATCCGGGTCGACACCGGGGAGCTGTTTTTT. The encoded protein is CASSPIRVDTGELFF.

In the case of this clone: Other DNA sequences in the sample encode the same CDR3. The chain recombines TRBV9 with TRBJ2-1, with 7 bases that match TRBD2. V trimming: 2 bases; J trimming: 3 bases; junction bases outside the gene matches: 2. The CDR3 is 14 amino acids. Germline CDR1 is SGDLS and CDR2 is YYNGEE. CDR3 sequence (DNA): TGTGCCAGCAGCGTCGGCGGGGGCTACAATGAGCAGTTCTTC. It is translated as CASSVGGGYNEQFF. Using reference TRBV9 and TRBJ2-1 for the parts outside the CDR3, the full variable domain is DSGVTQTPKHLITATGQRVTLRCSPRSGDLSVYWYQQSLDQGLQFLIQYYNGEERAKGNILERFSAQQFPDLHSELNLSSLELGDSALYFCASSVGGGYNEQFFGPGTRLTVL.

As DNA, the CDR3 is TGTGCCTGGAGCCTTCCGGGACAGGGAAACTATGGCTACACCTTC. It is translated as CAWSLPGQGNYGYTF. This chain connects TRBV30 to TRBJ1-2, with TRBD1 matching 9 bases. CDR1 GTSNPN and CDR2 SVGIG come from the germline V gene (reference sequence). Trimming removed 3 bases from V and 2 bases from J; junction bases left unmatched: 7. The CDR3 spans 15 residues.

The V gene is TRBV5-1, the J gene TRBJ1-2; weak D call: TRBD1 (6 bases). This CDR3 comprises 14 residues. V lost 3 bases and J 2 bases, leaving 11 bases between the germline ends. Germline V gene data show CDR1 as SGHRS and CDR2 as YFSETQ. The CDR3 loop reads CASSWTQGNYGYTF. The CDR3 DNA reads as TGCGCCAGCAGCTGGACTCAGGGGAACTATGGCTACACCTTC.

The rearrangement links TRBV5-1 to TRBJ2-7; TRBD1 matches 8 bases. The CDR3 is 14 amino acids. The V segment lost 4 bases and the J segment 4 bases; nucleotides outside the gene matches: 7. Germline CDR1 and CDR2: SGHRS and YFSETQ. The DNA for the CDR3 is TGCGCCAGCAGCCCGACAGGGGACTGGTACGAGCAGTACTTC. Its protein is CASSPTGDWYEQYF.

The chain uses TRBV3-1 (or the pseudogene TRBV3-2) and TRBJ2-7; 11 bases agree with TRBD2. The V segment lost 2 bases and the J segment 7 bases; nucleotides outside the gene matches: 4. Germline values: CDR1 LGHDT, CDR2 YNNKEL (reference sequence). CDR3 size: 14 residues. The CDR3 protein is CASSQIAGGQEQYF. CDR3 sequence (DNA): TGTGCCAGCAGCCAAATAGCGGGGGGGCAAGAGCAGTACTTC.

The rearrangement uses TRBV5-1 and TRBJ2-1; 9 bases match TRBD2. Germline CDR1 SGHRS, CDR2 YFSETQ. There are 14 residues in the CDR3. V lost 7 bases, J lost 5 bases, and 7 bases stayed unmatched. In DNA, the CDR3 is TGCGCCAGCCGCGGGCTAGCGGGAAACAATGAGCAGTTCTTC. Amino acids: CASRGLAGNNEQFF.

This clone was picked up one time. The chain's CDR3 is CASSTDRTYGYTF. In DNA form, the CDR3 reads TGCGCCAGCAGCACCGACAGGACCTATGGCTACACCTTC. The rearrangement links TRBV10-1 to TRBJ1-2; D might be TRBD1 (6 bases). The CDR3 has 13 amino acids. Germline V gene sequence: CDR1 WNHNN, CDR2 SYGVQD (reference sequence). Between the trimmed V and J ends, which lost 6 bases and 4 bases, there was a span of 12 bases.